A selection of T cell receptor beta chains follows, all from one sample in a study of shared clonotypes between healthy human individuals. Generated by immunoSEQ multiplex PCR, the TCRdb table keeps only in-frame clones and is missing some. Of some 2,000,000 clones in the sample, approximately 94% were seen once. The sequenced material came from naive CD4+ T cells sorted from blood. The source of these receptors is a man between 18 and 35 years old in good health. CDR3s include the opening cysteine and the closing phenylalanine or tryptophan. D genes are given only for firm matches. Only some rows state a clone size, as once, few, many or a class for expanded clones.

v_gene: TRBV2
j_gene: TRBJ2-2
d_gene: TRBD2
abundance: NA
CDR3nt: TGTGCCAGCAGGAGAGGAGGGACTAGCGGGGGGGCCGGCACCGGGGAGCTGTTTTTT
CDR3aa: CASRRGGTSGGAGTGELFF

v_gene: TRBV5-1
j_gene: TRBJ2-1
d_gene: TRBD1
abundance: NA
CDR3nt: TGCGCCAGTTACCAGACAGGGCCCTCCTACAATGAGCAGTTCTTC
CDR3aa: CASYQTGPSYNEQFF

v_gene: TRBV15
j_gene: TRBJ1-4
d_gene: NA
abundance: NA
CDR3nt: TGTGCCACCAGCAGAGGGGCCCTTGGGAATGAAAAACTGTTTTTT
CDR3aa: CATSRGALGNEKLFF

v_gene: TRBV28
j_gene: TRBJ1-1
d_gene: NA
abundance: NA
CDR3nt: TGTGCCAGCAGTCCCCCCGGCCCTAACACTGAAGCTTTCTTT
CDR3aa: CASSPPGPNTEAFF

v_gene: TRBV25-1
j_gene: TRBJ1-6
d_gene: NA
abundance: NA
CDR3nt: TGTGCCAGCAGTGTGGCAGGTGGTAATTCACCCCTCCACTTT
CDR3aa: CASSVAGGNSPLHF

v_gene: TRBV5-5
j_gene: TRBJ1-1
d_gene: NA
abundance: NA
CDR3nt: TGTGCCAGCAGCTTGGCGACGAACACTGAAGCTTTCTTT
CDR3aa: CASSLATNTEAFF

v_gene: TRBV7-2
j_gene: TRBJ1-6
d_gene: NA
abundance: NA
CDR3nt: TGTGCCAGCAGCTTAGCAGGGACTGACAATTCACCCCTCCACTTT
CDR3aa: CASSLAGTDNSPLHF

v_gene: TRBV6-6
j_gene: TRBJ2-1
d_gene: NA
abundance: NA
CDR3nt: TGTGCCAGTCAACTTCCCGGGGCTCACAATGAGCAGTTCTTC
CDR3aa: CASQLPGAHNEQFF

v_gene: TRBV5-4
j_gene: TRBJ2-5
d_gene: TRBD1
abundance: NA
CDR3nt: TGTGCCAGCAGCTTGGGACAGGGGGAACAAGAGACCCAGTACTTC
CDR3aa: CASSLGQGEQETQYF

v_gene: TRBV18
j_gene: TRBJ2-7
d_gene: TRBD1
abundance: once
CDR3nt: TGTGCCAGCTCACCACTCGGGACAGGGGCGGGCGAGCAGTACTTC
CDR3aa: CASSPLGTGAGEQYF

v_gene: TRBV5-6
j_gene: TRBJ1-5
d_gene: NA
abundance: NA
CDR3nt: TGTGCCAGCAGCCGCCGGACGGAAACTAGCAATCAGCCCCAGCATTTT
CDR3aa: CASSRRTETSNQPQHF

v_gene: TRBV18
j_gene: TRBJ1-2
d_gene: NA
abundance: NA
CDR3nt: TGTGCCAGCTCACCAGGATCGGGGGATTATGGCTACACCTTC
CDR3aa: CASSPGSGDYGYTF

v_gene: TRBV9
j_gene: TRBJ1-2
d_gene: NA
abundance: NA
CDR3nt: TGTGCCAGCAGCAACGGCCCGGGGGGTAACTATGGCTACACCTTC
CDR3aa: CASSNGPGGNYGYTF

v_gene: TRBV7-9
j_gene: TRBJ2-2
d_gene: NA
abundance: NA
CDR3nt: TGTGCCAGCAAAAGTGGCGGGGAGCTGTTTTTT
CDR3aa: CASKSGGELFF

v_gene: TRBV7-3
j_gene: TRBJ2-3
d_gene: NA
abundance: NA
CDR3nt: TGTGCCAGCAGCTCCCCCACGGGACTGGAAGCCGTTACGCAGTATTTT
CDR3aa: CASSSPTGLEAVTQYF

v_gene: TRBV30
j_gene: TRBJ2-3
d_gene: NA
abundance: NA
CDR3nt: TGTGCCTGGAGTGTCCGCAGCCAGAAGACAGATACGCAGTATTTT
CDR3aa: CAWSVRSQKTDTQYF

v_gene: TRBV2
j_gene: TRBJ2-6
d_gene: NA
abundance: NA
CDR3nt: TGTGCCAGCAGTGCTGGGAGCTCTGGGGCCAACGTCCTGACTTTC
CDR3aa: CASSAGSSGANVLTF

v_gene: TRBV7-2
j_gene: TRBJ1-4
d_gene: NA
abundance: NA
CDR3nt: TGTGCCAGCAGCTTAGATCTCAGGTCTCGGAGCTTGCAAGAAAAACTGTTTTTT
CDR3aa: CASSLDLRSRSLQEKLFF

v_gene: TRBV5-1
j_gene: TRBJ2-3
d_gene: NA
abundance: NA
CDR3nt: TGCGCCAGCAGCTTGGTTAGGGGCGCCGATACAGATACGCAGTATTTT
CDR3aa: CASSLVRGADTDTQYF

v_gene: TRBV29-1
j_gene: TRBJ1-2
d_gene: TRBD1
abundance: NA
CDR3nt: TGCAGCGTTGAACTATGGACAGGGGCTAACTATGGCTACACCTTC
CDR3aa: CSVELWTGANYGYTF

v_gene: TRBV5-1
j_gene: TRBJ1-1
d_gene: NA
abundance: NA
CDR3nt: TGCGCCAGCAGCTTGTATCCAGGGAGAGGGAACACTGAAGCTTTCTTT
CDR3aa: CASSLYPGRGNTEAFF

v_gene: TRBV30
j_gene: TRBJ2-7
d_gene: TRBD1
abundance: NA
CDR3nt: TGTGCCTGGAGAAGGCGAGACAGGGACAACGAGCAGTACTTC
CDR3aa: CAWRRRDRDNEQYF

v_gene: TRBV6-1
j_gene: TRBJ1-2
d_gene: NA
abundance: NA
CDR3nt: TGTGCCAGCAGTGAATACGGGGTCGACTATGGCTACACCTTC
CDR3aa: CASSEYGVDYGYTF

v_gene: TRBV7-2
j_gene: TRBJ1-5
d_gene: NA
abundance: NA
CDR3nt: TGTGCCAGCAGCGTACAGGGACAGCCCCAGCATTTT
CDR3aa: CASSVQGQPQHF

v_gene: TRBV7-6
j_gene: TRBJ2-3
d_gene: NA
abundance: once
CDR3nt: TGTGCCAGCAGCTTAGGTCGGGGGACCCTATCTAGCACAGATACGCAGTATTTT
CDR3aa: CASSLGRGTLSSTDTQYF

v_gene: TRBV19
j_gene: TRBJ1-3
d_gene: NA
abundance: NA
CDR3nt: TGTGCCAGTAGCAAATCCTCTGGAAACACCATATATTTT
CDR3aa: CASSKSSGNTIYF

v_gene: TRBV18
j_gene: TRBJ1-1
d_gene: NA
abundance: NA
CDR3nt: TGTGCCAGCTCCCGCCCCGGGGAGGCCGGCACTGAAGCTTTCTTT
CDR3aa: CASSRPGEAGTEAFF

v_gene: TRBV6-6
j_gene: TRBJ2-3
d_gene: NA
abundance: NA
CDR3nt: TGTGCCAGCAGTTACAATCCGGGTTTAATCACAGATACGCAGTATTTT
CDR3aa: CASSYNPGLITDTQYF

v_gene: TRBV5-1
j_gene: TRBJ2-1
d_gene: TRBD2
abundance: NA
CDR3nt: TGCGCCAGCAGCTTGGATTTAGGCGGGAGCGTTCCCCACAATGAGCAGTTCTTC
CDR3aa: CASSLDLGGSVPHNEQFF

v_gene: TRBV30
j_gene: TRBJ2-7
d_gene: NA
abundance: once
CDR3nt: TGTGCCTGGTCCGGGACAAGCTCCTACGAGCAGTACTTC
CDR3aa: CAWSGTSSYEQYF

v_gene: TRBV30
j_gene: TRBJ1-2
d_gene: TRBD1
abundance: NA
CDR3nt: TGTGCCTGGACGGACAGGGGAGATGGTGGCTACACCTTC
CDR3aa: CAWTDRGDGGYTF

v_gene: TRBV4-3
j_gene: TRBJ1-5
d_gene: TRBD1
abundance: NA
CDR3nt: TGCGCCAGCAGCCAAGGGACAGGGGACAATCAGCCCCAGCATTTT
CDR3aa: CASSQGTGDNQPQHF

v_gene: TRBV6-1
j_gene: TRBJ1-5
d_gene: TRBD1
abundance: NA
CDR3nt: TGTGCCAGCAGGCCCGGGACAGGGGCTCAGCCCCAGCATTTT
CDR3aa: CASRPGTGAQPQHF

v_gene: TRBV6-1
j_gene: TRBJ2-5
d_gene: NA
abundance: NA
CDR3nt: TGTGCCAGCAAGGGGGGGGAGACCCAGTACTTC
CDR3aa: CASKGGETQYF

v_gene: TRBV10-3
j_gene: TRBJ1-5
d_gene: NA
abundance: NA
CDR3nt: TGTGCCATCAGTGAGGGGGAAAATAGCAATCAGCCCCAGCATTTT
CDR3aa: CAISEGENSNQPQHF

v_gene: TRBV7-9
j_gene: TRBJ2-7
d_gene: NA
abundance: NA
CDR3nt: TGTGCCAGCAGCTTTGGACTCGTTCGCAGCTACTCCTACGAGCAGTACTTC
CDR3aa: CASSFGLVRSYSYEQYF

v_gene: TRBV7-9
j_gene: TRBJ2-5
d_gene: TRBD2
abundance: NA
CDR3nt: TGTGCCAGCAGCCCAGGACCCAGCGGGGGGGCGGTTGAGACCCAGTACTTC
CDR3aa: CASSPGPSGGAVETQYF

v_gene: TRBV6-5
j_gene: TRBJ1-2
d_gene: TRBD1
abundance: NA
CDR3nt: TGTGCCAGCAGTTCTACCTTGACAGGGGGCCACTATGGCTACACCTTC
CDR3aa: CASSSTLTGGHYGYTF

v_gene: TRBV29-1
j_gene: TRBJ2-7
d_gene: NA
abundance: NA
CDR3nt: TGCAGCGTTGATCTTCCTAGTATCTTCTACGAGCAGTACTTC
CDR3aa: CSVDLPSIFYEQYF

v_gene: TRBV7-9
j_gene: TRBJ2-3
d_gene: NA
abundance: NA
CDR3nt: TGTGCCAGCAGCGCCAGGGAGTGGACAGATACGCAGTATTTT
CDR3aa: CASSAREWTDTQYF

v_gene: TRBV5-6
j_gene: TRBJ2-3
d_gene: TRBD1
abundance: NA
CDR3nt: TGTGCCAGCAGCTCACCGGGACAGGGCACAGATACGCAGTATTTT
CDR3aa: CASSSPGQGTDTQYF

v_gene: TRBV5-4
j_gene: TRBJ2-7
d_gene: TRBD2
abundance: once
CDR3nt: TGTGCCAGCAGCCATGGACTAGCGGACTCCTACGAGCAGTACTTC
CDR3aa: CASSHGLADSYEQYF

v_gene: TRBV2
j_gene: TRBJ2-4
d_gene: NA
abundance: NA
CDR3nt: TGTGCCAGCAGTGAAGCGGGATTAGCGCCGAATCGAAACATTCAGTACTTC
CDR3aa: CASSEAGLAPNRNIQYF

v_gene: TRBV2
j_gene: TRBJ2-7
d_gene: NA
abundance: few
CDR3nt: TGTGCCAGCACCGGACAGATCTACGAGCAGTACTTC
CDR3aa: CASTGQIYEQYF

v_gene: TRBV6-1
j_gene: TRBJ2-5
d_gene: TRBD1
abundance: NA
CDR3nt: TGTGCCAGCAGGGACAGGGGACAAGAGACCCAGTACTTC
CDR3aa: CASRDRGQETQYF

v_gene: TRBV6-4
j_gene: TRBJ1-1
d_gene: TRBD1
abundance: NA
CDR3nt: TGTGCCAGCAGTGTTCAGGGGGCTAACACTGAAGCTTTCTTT
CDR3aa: CASSVQGANTEAFF

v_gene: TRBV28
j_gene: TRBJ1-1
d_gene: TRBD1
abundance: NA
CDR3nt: TGTGCCAGCAGCCCCGGGACAGGGGGCGTGGGGAGCACTGAAGCTTTCTTT
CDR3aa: CASSPGTGGVGSTEAFF

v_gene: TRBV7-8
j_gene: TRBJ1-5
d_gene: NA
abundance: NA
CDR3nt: TGTGCCAGCAGCTCCTCCCCAAAATCCGAGAGGCCCCAGCATTTT
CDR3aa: CASSSSPKSERPQHF

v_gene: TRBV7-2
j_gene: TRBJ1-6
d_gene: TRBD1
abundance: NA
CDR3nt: TGTGCCAGCAGCCGAACCGGGACAGGGGATAATTCACCCCTCCACTTT
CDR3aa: CASSRTGTGDNSPLHF

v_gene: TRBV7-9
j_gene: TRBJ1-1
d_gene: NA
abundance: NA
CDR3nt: TGTGCCAGCAGCTCAACAGGGTACGGGGGCACTGAAGCTTTCTTT
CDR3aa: CASSSTGYGGTEAFF

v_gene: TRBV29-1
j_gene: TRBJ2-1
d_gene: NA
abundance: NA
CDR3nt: TGCAGCGTTGGGAGTTCGGCGGGCCCTAACAATGAGCAGTTCTTC
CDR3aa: CSVGSSAGPNNEQFF

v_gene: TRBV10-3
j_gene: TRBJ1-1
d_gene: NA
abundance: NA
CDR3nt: TGTGCCATCAGTGCCGGGCCAGGGGACACTGAAGCTTTCTTT
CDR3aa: CAISAGPGDTEAFF

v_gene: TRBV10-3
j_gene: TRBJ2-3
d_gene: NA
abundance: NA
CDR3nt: TGTGCCATCAGCGGGGGTAGCATCAGCACAGATACGCAGTATTTT
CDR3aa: CAISGGSISTDTQYF

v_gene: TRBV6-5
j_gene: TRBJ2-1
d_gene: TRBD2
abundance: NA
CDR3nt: TGTGCCAGCAGTCCTGGACTAGCGGTTTACAATGAGCAGTTCTTC
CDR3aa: CASSPGLAVYNEQFF

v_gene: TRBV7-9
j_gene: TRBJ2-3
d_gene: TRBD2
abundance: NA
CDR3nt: TGTGCCAGCAGCTTTATTTGGACTAGCGGGAGTAAGGATACGCAGTATTTT
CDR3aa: CASSFIWTSGSKDTQYF

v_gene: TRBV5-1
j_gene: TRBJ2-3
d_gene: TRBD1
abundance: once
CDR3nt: TGCGCCAGCAGCCCGGACAGGCGCTTAGGAGATACGCAGTATTTT
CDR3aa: CASSPDRRLGDTQYF

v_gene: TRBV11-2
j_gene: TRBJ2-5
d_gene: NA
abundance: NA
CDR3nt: TGTGCCAGCAGCTTATCCGGGGTGGAGACCCAGTACTTC
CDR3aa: CASSLSGVETQYF

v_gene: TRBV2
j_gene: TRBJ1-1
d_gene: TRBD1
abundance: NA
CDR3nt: TGTGCCAGCACCGGGACAGGGTTGAGGAACACTGAAGCTTTCTTT
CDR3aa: CASTGTGLRNTEAFF

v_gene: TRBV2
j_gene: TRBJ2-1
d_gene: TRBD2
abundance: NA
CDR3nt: TGTGCCAGCAGGGGGGGGACGGGTCATGAGCAGTTCTTC
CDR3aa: CASRGGTGHEQFF

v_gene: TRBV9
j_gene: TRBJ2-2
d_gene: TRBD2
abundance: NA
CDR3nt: TGTGCCAGCAGCGTAAGCGGGGTAGGCACCGGGGAGCTGTTTTTT
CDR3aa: CASSVSGVGTGELFF